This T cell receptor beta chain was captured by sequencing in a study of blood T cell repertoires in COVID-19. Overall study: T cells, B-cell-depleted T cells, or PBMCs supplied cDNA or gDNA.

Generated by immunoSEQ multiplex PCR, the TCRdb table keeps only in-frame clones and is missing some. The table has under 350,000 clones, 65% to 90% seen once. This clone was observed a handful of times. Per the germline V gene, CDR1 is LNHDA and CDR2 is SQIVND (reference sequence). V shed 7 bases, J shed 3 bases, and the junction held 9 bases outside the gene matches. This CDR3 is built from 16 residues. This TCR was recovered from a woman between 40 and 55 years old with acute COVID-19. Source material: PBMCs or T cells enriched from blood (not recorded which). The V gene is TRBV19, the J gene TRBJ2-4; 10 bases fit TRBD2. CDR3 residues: CASKLAGAEGKNIQYF. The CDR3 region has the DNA TGTGCCAGTAAGCTAGCGGGAGCGGAAGGCAAAAACATTCAGTACTTC.